The 3 T cell receptor beta chains below were found in one sample sequenced in a study of T cells after yellow fever vaccination. TCRdb processed the 5' RACE reads anew with MiXCR; each CDR3 protein has one entry. The sample holds approximately 120,000 distinct CDR3 sequences, 7.4% seen once. The sample was CD4+ T cells sorted from PBMCs, taken around 10 days after the first yellow fever vaccination. The origin of the receptors is a man aged 18 to 29 who received the YFV17D yellow fever vaccine.

This clonotype turned up a few times. The junction does not match germline at one end; this may be a read error. The V call is TRBV7-7, the J call TRBJ2-1, with 8 bases fitting TRBD2. Germline lookup yields CDR1 SSHAT and CDR2 FNYEAQ (reference sequence). This CDR3 region has 14 residues. The CDR3 loop reads CASSPGTRGNEQFF. In DNA form, the CDR3 reads TGTGCTAGCAGCCCAGGGACTAGGGGTAATGAGCAGTTCTTC. The full variable domain, its missing parts supplied by reference TRBV7-7 and TRBJ2-1, is GAGVSQSPRYKVTKRGQDVTLRCDPISSHATLYWYQQALGQGPEFLTYFNYEAQPDKSGLPSDRFSAERPEGSISTLTIQRTEQRDSAMYRCASSPGTRGNEQFFGPGTRLTVL.

This clonotype was seen ten or more times. The gene calls are TRBV5-1 and TRBJ2-1, with TRBD1 as a possible D gene (6 bases). In germline, CDR1 is SGHRS, CDR2 YFSETQ. The V and J ends lost 1 base and 7 bases respectively, with 12 bases between them. The CDR3 extends over 14 amino acids. CDR3 region: CASSLSQGSNEQFF. The CDR3 DNA is TGCGCCAGCAGCTTGTCACAGGGCTCTAATGAGCAGTTCTTC.

This clonotype has a handful of counts. The V and J genes are TRBV9 and TRBJ2-5; 10 positions match TRBD2. The CDR3 has 17 residues. The trim removed 0 bases at V and 0 bases at J, leaving 5 bases unmatched. The germline gives CDR1 SGDLS, CDR2 YYNGEE. CDR3 nucleotides: TGTGCCAGCAGCGTAGGACTAGCGGGCAGGTACCAAGAGACCCAGTACTTC. Translated: CASSVGLAGRYQETQYF.